This TCR beta chain was retrieved from a study of T-cell reconstitution after alpha-beta-depleted transplantation in children. Notes on the study in general: The study reportedly traced alpha-beta T cells about two months after transplant to several hundred expanded graft clones.

The table lists this clonotype with many counts. Its antigen is currently unknown. Library preparation (for TCRbeta) was performed with unique molecular identifiers. In TCRdb, the PCR reads were re-called with MiXCR into one record per CDR3 protein. The table has under 300,000 distinct CDR3 sequences, approximately 10% seen once. This TCR came from a male patient aged 2 to 10 who had a stem cell transplant for chronic granulomatous disease, so the T cells may come from the graft donor. Sequenced material: peripheral blood, taken 180 days after TCRalphabeta/CD19-depleted stem cell transplant.

CDR3 coding DNA: TGTGCCAGCAGCACCAACTCCTACGAGCAGTACTTC. Its protein is CASSTNSYEQYF. The chain joins TRBV7-8 to TRBJ2-7, with D uncertain. The CDR3 totals 12 residues. With 5 bases removed from V and 0 bases from J, the gap between germline ends came to 5 bases. The germline CDR1 and CDR2 sequences are SGHVS and FQNEAQ.